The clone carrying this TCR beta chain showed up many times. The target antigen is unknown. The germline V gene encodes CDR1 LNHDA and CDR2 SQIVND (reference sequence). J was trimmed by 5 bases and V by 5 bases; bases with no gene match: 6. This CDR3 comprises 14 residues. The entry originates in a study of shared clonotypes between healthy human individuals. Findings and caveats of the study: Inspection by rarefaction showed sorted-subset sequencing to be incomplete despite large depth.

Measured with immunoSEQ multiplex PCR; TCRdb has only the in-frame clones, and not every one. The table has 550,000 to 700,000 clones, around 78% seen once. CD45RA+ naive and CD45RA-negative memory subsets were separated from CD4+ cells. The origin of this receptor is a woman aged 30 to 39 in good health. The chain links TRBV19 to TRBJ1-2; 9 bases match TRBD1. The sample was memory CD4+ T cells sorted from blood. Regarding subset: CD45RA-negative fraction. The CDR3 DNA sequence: TGTGCCAGTAGTCCGGGACAGGGTCCTTATGGCTACACCTTC. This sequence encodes CASSPGQGPYGYTF.